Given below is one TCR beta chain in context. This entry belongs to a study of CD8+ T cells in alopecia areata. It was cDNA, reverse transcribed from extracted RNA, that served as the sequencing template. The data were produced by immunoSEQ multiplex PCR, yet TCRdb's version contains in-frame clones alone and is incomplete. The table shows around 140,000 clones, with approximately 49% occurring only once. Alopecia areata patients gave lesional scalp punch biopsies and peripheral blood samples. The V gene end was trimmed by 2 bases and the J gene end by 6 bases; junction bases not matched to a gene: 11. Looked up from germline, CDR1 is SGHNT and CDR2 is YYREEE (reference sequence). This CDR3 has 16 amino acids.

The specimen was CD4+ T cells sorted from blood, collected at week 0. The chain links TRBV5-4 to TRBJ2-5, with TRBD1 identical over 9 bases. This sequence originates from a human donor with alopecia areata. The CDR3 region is CASSFPGTGMVKTQYF. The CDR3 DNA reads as TGTGCCAGCAGCTTCCCCGGGACAGGGATGGTGAAGACCCAGTACTTC.